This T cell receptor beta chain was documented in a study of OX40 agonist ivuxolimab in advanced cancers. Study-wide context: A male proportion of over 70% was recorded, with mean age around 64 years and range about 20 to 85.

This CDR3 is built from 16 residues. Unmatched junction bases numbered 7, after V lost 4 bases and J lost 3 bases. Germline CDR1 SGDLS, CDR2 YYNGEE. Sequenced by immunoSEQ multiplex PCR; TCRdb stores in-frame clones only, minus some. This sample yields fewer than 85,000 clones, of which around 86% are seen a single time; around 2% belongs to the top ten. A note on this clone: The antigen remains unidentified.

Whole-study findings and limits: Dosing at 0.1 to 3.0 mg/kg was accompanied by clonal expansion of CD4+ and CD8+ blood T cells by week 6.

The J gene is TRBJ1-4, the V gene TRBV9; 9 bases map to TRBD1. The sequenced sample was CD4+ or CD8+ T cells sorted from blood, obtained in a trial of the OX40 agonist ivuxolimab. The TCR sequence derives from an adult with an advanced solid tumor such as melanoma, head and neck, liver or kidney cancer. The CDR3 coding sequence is TGTGCCAGCAGCACGGGACAGGGAAGGGCTAATGAAAAACTGTTTTTT. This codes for CASSTGQGRANEKLFF.